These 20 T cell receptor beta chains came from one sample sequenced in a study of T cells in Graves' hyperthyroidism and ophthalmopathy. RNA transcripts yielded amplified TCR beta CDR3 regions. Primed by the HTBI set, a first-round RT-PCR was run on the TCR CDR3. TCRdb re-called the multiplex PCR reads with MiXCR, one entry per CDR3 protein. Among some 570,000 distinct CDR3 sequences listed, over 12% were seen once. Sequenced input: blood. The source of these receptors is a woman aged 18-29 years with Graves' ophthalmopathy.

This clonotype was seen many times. As DNA, the CDR3 is TGTGCCAGCAGCGCCCGACAGGGGCCGCAGCCCCAGCATTTT. Translated: CASSARQGPQPQHF. The V gene is TRBV3-1, the J gene TRBJ1-5, with 8 bases aligning to TRBD1. Per the germline V gene, CDR1 is LGHDT and CDR2 is YNNKEL (reference sequence). The length of the CDR3 is 14 residues. With V trimmed by 5 bases and J by 7 bases, 7 bases remained unmatched.

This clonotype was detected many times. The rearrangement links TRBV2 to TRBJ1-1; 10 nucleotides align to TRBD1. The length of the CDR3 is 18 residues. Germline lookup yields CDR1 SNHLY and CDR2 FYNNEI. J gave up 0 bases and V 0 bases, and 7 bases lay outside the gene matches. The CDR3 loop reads CASSEAETGGNLNTEAFF. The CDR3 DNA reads TGTGCCAGCAGTGAAGCGGAGACAGGGGGCAATCTGAACACTGAAGCTTTCTTT.

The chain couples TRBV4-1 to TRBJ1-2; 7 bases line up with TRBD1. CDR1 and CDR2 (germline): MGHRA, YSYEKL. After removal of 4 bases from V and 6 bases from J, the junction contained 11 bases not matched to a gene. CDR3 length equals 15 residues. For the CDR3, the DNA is TGCGCCAGCAGCCGGACAGGAGAGGGGGATGATGGCTACACCTTC. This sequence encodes CASSRTGEGDDGYTF.

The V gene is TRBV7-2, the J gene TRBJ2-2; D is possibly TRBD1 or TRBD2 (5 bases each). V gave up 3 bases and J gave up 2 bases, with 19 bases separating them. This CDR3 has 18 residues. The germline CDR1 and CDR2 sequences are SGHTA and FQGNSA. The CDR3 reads CASSFRRELTENTGELFF. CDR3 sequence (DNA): TGTGCCAGCAGCTTTAGAAGGGAGCTGACAGAAAACACCGGGGAGCTGTTTTTT.

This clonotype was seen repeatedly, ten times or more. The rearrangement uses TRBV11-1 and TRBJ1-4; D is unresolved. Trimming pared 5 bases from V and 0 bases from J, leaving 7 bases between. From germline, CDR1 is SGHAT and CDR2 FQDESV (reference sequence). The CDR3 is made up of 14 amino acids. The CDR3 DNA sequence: TGTGCCAGCAGCGTCTCATCAACTAATGAAAAACTGTTTTTT. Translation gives CASSVSSTNEKLFF.

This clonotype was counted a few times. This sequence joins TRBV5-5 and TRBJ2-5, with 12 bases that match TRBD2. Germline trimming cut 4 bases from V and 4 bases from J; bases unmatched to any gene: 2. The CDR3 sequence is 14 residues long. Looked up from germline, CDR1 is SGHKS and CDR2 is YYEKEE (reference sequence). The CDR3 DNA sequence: TGTGCCAGCAGCCAGACTAGCGGGAGAGAGACCCAGTACTTC. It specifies CASSQTSGRETQYF. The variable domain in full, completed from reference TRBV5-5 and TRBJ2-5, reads DAGVTQSPTHLIKTRGQQVTLRCSPISGHKSVSWYQQVLGQGPQFIFQYYEKEERGRGNFPDRFSARQFPNYSSELNVNALLLGDSALYLCASSQTSGRETQYFGPGTRLLVL.

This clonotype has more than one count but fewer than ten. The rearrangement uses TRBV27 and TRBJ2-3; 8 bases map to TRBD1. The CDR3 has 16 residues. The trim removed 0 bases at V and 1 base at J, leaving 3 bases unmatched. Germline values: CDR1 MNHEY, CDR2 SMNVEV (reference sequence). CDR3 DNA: TGTGCCAGCAGTTTATCTACAGGGGGTCGCACAGATACGCAGTATTTT. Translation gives CASSLSTGGRTDTQYF.

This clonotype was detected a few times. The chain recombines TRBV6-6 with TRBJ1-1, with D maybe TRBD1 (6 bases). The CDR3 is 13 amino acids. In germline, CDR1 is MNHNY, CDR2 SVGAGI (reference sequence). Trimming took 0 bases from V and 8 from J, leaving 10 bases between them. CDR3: CASSYSGTGEAFF. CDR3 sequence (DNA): TGTGCCAGCAGTTACTCAGGAACAGGGGAAGCTTTCTTT.

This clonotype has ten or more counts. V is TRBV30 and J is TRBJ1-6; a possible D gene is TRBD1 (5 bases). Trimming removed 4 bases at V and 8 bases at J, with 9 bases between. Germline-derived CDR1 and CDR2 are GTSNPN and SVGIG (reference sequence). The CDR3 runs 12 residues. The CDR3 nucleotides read TGTGCCTGGAAACAGGAGGATTCACCCCTCCACTTT. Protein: CAWKQEDSPLHF.

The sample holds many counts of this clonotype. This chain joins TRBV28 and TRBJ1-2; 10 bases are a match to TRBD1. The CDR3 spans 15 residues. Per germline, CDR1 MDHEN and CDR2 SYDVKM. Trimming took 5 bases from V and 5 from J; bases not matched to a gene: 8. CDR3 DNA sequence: TGTGCCAGCAGTGAGCCCCGGGACAGGGGATATGGCTACACCTTC. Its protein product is CASSEPRDRGYGYTF.

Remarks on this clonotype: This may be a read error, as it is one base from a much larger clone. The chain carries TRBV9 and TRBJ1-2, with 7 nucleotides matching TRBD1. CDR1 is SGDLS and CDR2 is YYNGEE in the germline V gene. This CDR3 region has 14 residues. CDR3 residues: CAGSVGQVLYGYTF. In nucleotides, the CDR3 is TGTGCCGGCAGCGTAGGACAGGTTCTTTATGGCTACACCTTC. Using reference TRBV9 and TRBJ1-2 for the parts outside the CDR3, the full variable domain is DSGVTQTPKHLITATGQRVTLRCSPRSGDLSVYWYQQSLDQGLQFLIQYYNGEERAKGNILERFSAQQFPDLHSELNLSSLELGDSALYFCAGSVGQVLYGYTFGSGTRLTVV.

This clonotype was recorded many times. The CDR3 DNA follows: TGTGCCAGCAGCTTACAGCCTTATGAGCAGTTCTTC. It codes for CASSLQPYEQFF. This rearrangement joins TRBV7-2 to TRBJ2-1; D unclear. Germline CDR1 and CDR2: SGHTA and FQGNSA. Between the trimmed V and J ends, which lost 2 bases and 8 bases, there was a span of 7 bases. There are 12 residues in the CDR3.

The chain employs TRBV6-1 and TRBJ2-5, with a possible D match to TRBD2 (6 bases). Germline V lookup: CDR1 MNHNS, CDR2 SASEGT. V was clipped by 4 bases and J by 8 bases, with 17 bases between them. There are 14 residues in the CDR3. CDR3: CASSAFGGEKTQYF. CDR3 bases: TGTGCCAGCAGTGCATTTGGAGGGGAGAAAACCCAGTACTTC.

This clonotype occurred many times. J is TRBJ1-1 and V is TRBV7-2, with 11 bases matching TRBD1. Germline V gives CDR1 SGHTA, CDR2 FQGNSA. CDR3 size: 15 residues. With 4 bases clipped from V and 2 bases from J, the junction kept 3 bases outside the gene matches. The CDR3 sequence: CASSSRTGGNTEAFF. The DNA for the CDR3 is TGTGCCAGCAGCTCGCGGACAGGGGGCAACACTGAAGCTTTCTTT.

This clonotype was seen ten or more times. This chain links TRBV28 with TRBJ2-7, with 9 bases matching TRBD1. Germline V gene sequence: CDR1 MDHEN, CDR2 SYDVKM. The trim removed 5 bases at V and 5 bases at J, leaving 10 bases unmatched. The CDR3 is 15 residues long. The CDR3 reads CASSIRDRDSNEQYF. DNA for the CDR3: TGTGCCAGCAGTATCCGGGACAGGGATTCGAACGAGCAGTACTTC.

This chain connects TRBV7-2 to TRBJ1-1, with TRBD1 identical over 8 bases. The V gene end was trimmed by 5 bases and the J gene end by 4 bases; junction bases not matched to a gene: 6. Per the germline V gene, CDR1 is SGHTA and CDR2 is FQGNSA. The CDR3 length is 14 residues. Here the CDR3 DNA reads TGTGCCAGCAGCACTCGGACAGGGACCACTGAAGCTTTCTTT. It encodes CASSTRTGTTEAFF.

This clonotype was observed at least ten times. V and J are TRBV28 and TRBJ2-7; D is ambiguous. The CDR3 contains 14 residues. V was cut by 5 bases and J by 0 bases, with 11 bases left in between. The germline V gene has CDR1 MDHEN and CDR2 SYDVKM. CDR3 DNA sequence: TGTGCCAGCAGTCCCTCAGCTAGCTCCTACGAGCAGTACTTC. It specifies CASSPSASSYEQYF.

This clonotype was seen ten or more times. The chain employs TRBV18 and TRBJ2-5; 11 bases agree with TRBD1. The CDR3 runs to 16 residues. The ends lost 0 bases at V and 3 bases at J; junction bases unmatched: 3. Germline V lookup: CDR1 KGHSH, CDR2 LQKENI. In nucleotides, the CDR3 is TGTGCCAGCTCACCACCGGACAGGGGGCCTGAAGAGACCCAGTACTTC. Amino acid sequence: CASSPPDRGPEETQYF.

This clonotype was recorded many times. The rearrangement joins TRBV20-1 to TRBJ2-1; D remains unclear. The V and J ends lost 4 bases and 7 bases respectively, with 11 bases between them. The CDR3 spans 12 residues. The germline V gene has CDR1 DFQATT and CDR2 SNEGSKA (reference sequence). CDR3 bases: TGCAGTGCTACCTTTTTACAAAATGAGCAGTTCTTC. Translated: CSATFLQNEQFF.

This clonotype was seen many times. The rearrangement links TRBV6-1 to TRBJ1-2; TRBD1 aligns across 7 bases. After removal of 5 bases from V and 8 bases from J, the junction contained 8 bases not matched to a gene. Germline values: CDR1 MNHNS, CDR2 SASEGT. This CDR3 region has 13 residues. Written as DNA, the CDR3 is TGTGCCAGCAGTTCCGACAGGGATGGCGGCTACACCTTC. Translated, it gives CASSSDRDGGYTF.